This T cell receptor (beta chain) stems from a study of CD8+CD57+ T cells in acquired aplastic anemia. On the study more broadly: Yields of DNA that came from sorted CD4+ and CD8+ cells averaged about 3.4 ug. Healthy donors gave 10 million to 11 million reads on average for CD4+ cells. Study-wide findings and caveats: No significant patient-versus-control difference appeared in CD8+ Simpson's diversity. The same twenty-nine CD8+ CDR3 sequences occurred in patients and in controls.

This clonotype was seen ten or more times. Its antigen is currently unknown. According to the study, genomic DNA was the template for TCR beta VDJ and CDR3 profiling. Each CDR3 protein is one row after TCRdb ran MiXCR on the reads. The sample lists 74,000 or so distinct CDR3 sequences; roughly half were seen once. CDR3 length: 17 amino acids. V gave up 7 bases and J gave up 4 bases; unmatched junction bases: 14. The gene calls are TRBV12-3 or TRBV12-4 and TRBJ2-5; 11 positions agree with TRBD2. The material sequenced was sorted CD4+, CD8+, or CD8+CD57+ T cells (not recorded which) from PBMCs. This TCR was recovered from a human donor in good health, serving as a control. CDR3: CASTSGRNRGLGETQYF. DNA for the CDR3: TGTGCCAGCACTAGCGGGAGGAACCGGGGCTTGGGAGAGACCCAGTACTTC.